The present T cell receptor (beta chain) was sequenced within a study of CD8 T cells in ankylosing spondylitis. Whole-study findings and limits: Within peripheral blood, clones linked to disease were CD8+ and relatively rare. Made up of about eight highly homologous variants, a TCR beta motif appeared characteristic of ankylosing spondylitis blood.

A remark on this clonotype: Its antigen is not identified.

TCRdb re-analysed the 5' RACE reads in MiXCR, keeping a single row per CDR3 protein. The repertoire holds over 200,000 distinct CDR3 sequences, with 10% to 13% as singletons. V was clipped by 3 bases and J by 1 base, with 10 bases between them. CDR3 length: 15 amino acids. Per the germline V gene, CDR1 is LGHDT and CDR2 is YNNKEL (reference sequence). The sequencing input was blood, either unsorted or a sorted T cell fraction (not recorded which). This TCR came from a male donor with ankylosing spondylitis or in good health (not recorded which). V and J are TRBV3-1 and TRBJ1-5, with D possibly matching TRBD1 (5 bases). DNA for the CDR3: TGTGCCAGCAGCCATGCGAGGGGCAGCAATCAGCCCCAGCATTTT. Translation: CASSHARGSNQPQHF.